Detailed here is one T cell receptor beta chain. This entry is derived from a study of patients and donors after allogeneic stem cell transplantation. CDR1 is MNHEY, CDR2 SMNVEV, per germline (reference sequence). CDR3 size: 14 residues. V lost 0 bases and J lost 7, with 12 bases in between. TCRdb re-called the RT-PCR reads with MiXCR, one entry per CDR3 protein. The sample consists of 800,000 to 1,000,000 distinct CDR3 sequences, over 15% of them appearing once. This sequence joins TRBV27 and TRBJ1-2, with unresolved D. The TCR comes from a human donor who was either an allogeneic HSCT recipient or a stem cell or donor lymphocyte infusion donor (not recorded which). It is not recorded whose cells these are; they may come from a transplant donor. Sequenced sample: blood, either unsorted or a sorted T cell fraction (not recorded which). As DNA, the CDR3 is TGTGCCAGCAGTTTATCGTTAGGGTTCTCTGGCTACACCTTC. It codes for CASSLSLGFSGYTF.